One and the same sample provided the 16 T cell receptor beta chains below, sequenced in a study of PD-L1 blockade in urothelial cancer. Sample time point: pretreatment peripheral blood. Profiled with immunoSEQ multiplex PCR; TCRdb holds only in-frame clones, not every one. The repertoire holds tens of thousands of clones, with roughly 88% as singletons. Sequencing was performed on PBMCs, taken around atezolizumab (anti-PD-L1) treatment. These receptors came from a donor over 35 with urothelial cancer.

The CDR3 bases are TGTGCCAGCAGTCACGGACTAGCGGGAGGTGGGGGCACAGATACGCAGTATTTT. It specifies CASSHGLAGGGGTDTQYF. The chain recombines TRBV27 with TRBJ2-3; the match to TRBD2 covers 14 bases. J gave up 1 base and V 5 bases, and 8 bases lay outside the gene matches. CDR1 MNHEY and CDR2 SMNVEV come from the germline V gene (reference sequence). CDR3 length equals 18 residues.

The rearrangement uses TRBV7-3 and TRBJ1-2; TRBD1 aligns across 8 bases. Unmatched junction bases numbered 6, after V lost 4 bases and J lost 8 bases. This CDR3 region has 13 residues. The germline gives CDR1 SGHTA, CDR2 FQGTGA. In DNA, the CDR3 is TGTGCCAGCAGCTCCGGACAGGGAGGGGGCTACACCTTC. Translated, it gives CASSSGQGGGYTF.

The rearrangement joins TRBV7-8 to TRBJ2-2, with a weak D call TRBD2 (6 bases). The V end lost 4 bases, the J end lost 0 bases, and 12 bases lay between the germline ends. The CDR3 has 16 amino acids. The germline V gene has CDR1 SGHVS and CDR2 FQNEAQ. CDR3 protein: CASSWRGRANTGELFF. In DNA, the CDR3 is TGTGCCAGCAGCTGGCGGGGCAGGGCGAACACCGGGGAGCTGTTTTTT.

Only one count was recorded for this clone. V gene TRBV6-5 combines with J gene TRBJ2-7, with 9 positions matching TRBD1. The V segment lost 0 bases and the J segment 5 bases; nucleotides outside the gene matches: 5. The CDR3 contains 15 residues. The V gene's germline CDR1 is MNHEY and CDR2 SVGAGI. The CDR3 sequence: CASSYSTGGADEQYF. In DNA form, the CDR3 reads TGTGCCAGCAGTTACTCCACAGGGGGCGCCGACGAGCAGTACTTC.

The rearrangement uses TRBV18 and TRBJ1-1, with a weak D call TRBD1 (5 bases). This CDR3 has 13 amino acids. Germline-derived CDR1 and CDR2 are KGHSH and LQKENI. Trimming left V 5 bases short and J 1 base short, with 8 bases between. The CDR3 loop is CASSGAGNTEAFF. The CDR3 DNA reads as TGTGCCAGCTCAGGGGCCGGGAACACTGAAGCTTTCTTT. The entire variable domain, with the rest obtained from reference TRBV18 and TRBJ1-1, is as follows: NAGVMQNPRHLVRRRGQEARLRCSPMKGHSHVYWYRQLPEEGLKFMVYLQKENIIDESGMPKERFSAEFPKEGPSILRIQQVVRGDSAAYFCASSGAGNTEAFFGQGTRLTVV.

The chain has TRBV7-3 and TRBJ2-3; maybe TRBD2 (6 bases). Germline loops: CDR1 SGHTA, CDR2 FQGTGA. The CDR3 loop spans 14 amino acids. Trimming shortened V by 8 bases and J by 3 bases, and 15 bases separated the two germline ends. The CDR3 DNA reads TGTGCCAGCCGCATGGGAGGCGGGACAGATACGCAGTATTTT. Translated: CASRMGGGTDTQYF. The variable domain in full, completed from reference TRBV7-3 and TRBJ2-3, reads GAGVSQTPSNKVTEKGKYVELRCDPISGHTALYWYRQSLGQGPEFLIYFQGTGAADDSGLPNDRFFAVRPEGSVSTLKIQRTERGDSAVYLCASRMGGGTDTQYFGPGTRLTVL.

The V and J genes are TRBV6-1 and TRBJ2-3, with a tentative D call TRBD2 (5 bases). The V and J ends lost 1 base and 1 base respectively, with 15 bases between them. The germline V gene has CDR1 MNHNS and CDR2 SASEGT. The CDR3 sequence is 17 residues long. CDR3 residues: CASSEVFLGVGTDTQYF. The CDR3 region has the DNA TGTGCCAGCAGTGAAGTTTTCTTGGGAGTTGGCACAGATACGCAGTATTTT.

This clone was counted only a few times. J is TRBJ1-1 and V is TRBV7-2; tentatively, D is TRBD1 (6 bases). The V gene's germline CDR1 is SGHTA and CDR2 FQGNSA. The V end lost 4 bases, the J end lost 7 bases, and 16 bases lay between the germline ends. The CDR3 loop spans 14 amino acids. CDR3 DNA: TGTGCCAGCAGCTCGATGGGGGCATTGGGTGAAGCTTTCTTT. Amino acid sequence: CASSSMGALGEAFF.

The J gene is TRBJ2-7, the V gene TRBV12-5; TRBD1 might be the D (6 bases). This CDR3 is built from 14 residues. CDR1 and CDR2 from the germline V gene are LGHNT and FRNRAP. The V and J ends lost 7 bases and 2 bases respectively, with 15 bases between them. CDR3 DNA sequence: TGTGCTAGTGCCCCCCAGGGGCCAACCTACGAGCAGTACTTC. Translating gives CASAPQGPTYEQYF. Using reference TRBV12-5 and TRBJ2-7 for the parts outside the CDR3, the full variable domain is DARVTQTPRHKVTEMGQEVTMRCQPILGHNTVFWYRQTMMQGLELLAYFRNRAPLDDSGMPKDRFSAEMPDATLATLKIQPSEPRDSAVYFCASAPQGPTYEQYFGPGTRLTVT.

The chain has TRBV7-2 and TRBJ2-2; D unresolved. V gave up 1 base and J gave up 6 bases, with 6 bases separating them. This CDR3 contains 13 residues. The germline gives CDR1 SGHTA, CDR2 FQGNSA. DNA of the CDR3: TGTGCCAGCAGCTTAGTTGCAGCCGGGGAGCTGTTTTTT. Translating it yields CASSLVAAGELFF.

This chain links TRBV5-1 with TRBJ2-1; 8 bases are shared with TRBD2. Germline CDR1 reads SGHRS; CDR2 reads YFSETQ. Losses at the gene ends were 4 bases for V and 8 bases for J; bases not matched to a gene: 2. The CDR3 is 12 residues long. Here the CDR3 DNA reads TGCGCCAGCAGCCCGGGGGGGGATGAGCAGTTCTTC. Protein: CASSPGGDEQFF.

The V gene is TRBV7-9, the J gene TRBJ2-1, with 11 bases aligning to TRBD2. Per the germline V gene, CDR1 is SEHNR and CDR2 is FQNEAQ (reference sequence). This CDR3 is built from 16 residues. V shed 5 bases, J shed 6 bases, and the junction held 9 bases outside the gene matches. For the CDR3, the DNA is TGTGCCAGCAGCCACCCCTTAGCGGGAGGGGGCAATGAGCAGTTCTTC. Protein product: CASSHPLAGGGNEQFF.

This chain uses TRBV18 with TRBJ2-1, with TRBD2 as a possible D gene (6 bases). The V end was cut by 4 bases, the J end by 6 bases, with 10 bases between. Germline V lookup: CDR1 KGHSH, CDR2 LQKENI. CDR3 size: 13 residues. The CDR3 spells CASSQREFNEQFF. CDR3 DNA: TGTGCCAGCTCACAACGGGAGTTCAATGAGCAGTTCTTC.

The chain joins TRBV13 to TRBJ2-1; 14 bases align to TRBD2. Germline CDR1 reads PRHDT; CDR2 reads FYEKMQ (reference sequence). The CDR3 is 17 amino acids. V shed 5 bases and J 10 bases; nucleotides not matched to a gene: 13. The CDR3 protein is CASSPTRGLAGAGEQFF. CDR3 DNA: TGTGCCAGCAGCCCCACCCGGGGACTAGCGGGAGCAGGGGAGCAGTTCTTC.

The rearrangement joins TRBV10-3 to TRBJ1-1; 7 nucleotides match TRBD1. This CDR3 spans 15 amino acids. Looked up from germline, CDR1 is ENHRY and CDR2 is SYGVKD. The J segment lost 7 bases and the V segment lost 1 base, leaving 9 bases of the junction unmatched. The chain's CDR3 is CAISEWATGESEAFF. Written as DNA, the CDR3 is TGTGCCATCAGTGAGTGGGCAACAGGGGAGAGTGAAGCTTTCTTT.

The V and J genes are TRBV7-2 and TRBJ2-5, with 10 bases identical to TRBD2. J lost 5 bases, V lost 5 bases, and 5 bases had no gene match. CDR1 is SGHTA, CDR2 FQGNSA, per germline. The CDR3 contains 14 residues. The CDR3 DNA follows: TGTGCCAGCAGCCCCAGCGGGAGGGTGGAGACCCAGTACTTC. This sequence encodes CASSPSGRVETQYF. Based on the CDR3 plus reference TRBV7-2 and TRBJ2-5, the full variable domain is GAGVSQSPSNKVTEKGKDVELRCDPISGHTALYWYRQSLGQGLEFLIYFQGNSAPDKSGLPSDRFSAERTGGSVSTLTIQRTQQEDSAVYLCASSPSGRVETQYFGPGTRLLVL.